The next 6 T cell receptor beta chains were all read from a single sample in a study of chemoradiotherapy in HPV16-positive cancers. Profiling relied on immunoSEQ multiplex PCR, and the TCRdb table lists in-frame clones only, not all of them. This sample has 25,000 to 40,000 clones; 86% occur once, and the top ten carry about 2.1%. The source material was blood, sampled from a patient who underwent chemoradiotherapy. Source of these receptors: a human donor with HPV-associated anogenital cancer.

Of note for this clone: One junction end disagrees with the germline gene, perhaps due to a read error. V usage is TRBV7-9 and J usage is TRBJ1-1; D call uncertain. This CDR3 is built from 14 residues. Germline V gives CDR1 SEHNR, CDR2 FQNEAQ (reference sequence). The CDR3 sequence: CASSPPEGRRLSIF. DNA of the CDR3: TGTGCCAGCAGCCCTCCCGAGGGCAGACGCCTAAGTATCTTT.

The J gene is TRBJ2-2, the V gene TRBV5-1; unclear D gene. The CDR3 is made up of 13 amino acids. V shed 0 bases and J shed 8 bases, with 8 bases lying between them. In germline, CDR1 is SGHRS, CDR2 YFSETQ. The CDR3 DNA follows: TGCGCCAGCAGCTTGGTTACCCCGGGGGAGCTGTTTTTT. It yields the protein CASSLVTPGELFF.

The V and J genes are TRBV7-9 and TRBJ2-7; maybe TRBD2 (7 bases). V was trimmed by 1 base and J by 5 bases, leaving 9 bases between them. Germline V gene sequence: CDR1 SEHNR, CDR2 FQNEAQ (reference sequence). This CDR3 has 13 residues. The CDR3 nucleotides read TGTGCCAGCAGCTTAGAAGGGGGGGACGAGCAGTACTTC. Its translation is CASSLEGGDEQYF.

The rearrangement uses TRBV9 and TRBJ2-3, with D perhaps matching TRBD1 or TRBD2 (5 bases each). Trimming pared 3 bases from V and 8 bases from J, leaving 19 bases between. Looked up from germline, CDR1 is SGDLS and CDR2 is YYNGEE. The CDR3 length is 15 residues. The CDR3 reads CASSGVIGGDGTQYF. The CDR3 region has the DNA TGTGCCAGCAGCGGGGTTATTGGGGGAGATGGTACGCAGTATTTT.

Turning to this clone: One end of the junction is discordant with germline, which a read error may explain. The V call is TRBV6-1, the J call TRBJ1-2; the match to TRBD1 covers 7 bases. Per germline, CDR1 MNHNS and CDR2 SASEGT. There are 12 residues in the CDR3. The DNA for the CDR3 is TGTGCCAGCAGTCACCCCCCGGGACAGCCTGGCTTC. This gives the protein CASSHPPGQPGF.

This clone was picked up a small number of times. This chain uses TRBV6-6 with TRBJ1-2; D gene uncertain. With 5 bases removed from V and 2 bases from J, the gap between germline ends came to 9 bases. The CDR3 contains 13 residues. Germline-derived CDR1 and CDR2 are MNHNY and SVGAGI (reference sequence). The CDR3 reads CASSPQSNYGYTF. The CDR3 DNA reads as TGTGCCAGCAGTCCCCAATCAAACTATGGCTACACCTTC.